The sequence of this T cell receptor (beta chain) was determined in a study of cytomegalovirus exposure and HLA in healthy donors. Study-level points and caveats: In an earlier analysis, in some 500 donors, most V segments appeared productive either ~87% or ~30% of the time. Most TCR sequences were seen very rarely across donors, but some public TCRs occurred in many.

Of note for this clone: Its matching antigen is unknown.

Primers: 60 Vbeta forward and 13 Jbeta reverse. Assay used: immunoSEQ multiplex PCR; TCRdb lists only in-frame clones, some missing. The sample holds about 130,000 clones, about four fifths seen once. The germline gives CDR1 SEHNR, CDR2 FQNEAQ (reference sequence). Trimming cost V 4 bases and J 1 base, with 10 bases left between them. CDR3 length: 14 residues. The receptor was derived from a man in his late teens or twenties in good health and CMV-seronegative. The rearrangement uses TRBV7-9 and TRBJ2-5; D possibly corresponds to TRBD1 (5 bases). The sequencing sample was made of PBMCs. The CDR3 loop is CASSSDSFQETQYF. As DNA, the CDR3 is TGTGCCAGCAGCTCAGACAGTTTCCAAGAGACCCAGTACTTC.